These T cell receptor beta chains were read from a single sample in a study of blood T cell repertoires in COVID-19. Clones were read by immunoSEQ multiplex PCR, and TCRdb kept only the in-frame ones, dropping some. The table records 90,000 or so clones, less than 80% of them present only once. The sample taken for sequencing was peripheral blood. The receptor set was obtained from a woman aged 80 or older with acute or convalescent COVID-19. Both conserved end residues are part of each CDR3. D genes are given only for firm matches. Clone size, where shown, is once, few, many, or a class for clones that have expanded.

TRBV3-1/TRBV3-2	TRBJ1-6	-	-	CASSQTWDIGSPLHF	TGTGCCAGCAGCCAAACTTGGGACATCGGTTCACCCCTCCACTTT
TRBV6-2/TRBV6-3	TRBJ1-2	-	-	CASSYLSGDYGYTF	TGTGCCAGCAGTTACCTCTCAGGGGATTATGGCTACACCTTC
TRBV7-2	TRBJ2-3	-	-	CASGTPSRTQYF	TGTGCCAGCGGCACCCCTAGTCGTACGCAGTATTTT
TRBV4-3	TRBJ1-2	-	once	CASSQDPQYPIYGYTF	TGCGCCAGCAGCCAAGATCCCCAATACCCTATCTATGGCTACACCTTC
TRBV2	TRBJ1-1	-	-	CASVTSRDTEAFF	TGTGCCAGCGTGACATCCAGAGACACTGAAGCTTTCTTT
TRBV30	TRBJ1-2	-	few	CAWSAPIRYEVAYGYTF	TGTGCCTGGAGTGCCCCGATTCGTTATGAGGTGGCCTATGGCTACACCTTC
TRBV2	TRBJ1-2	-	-	CASSDGQGYGYTF	TGTGCCAGCAGTGACGGCCAGGGTTATGGCTACACCTTC
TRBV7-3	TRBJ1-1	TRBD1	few	CASSFDRGHTEAFF	TGTGCCAGCAGCTTCGACAGGGGACACACTGAAGCTTTCTTT
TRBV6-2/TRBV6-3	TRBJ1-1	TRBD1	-	CASSSQGDTEAFF	TGTGCCAGCAGTTCTCAGGGGGACACTGAAGCTTTCTTT
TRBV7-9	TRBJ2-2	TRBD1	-	CASGGTGNTGELFF	TGTGCCAGCGGAGGGACAGGGAACACCGGGGAGCTGTTTTTT
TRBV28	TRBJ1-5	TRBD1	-	CATWDRGTNQPQHF	TGTGCCACCTGGGACAGGGGAACCAATCAGCCCCAGCATTTT
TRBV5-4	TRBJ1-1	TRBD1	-	CASSWDRGKDTEAFF	TGTGCCAGCAGCTGGGACAGGGGGAAAGATACTGAAGCTTTCTTT
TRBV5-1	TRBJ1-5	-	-	CASSLSSNQPQHF	TGCGCCAGCAGCCTGAGTAGCAATCAGCCCCAGCATTTT
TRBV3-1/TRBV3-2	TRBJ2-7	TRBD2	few	CASSPSGGQIYEQYF	TGTGCCAGCAGTCCCAGCGGGGGCCAAATATACGAGCAGTACTTC
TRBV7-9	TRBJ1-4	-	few	CASSLSPEGEKLFF	TGTGCCAGCAGCTTATCTCCTGAGGGTGAAAAACTGTTTTTT
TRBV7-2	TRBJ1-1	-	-	CASSFSGGNTEAFF	TGTGCCAGCAGCTTCAGTGGCGGGAACACTGAAGCTTTCTTT
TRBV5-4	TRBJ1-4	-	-	CASSPRPGSFNEKLFF	TGTGCCAGCAGCCCCCGCCCCGGGTCGTTTAATGAAAAACTGTTTTTT
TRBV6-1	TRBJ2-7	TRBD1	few	CASSEAQGTGAVREQYF	TGTGCCAGCAGTGAAGCGCAGGGGACAGGAGCCGTTAGGGAGCAGTACTTC
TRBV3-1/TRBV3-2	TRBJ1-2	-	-	CASSQSLRGPLSGYTF	TGTGCCAGCAGCCAAAGTTTGCGGGGGCCCCTGTCCGGCTACACCTTC
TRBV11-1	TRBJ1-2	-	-	CASSVSQGYYGYTF	TGTGCCAGCAGCGTAAGCCAGGGGTACTATGGCTACACCTTC
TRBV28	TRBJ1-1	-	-	CASTEASGNTEAFF	TGTGCCAGCACCGAAGCCAGCGGGAACACTGAAGCTTTCTTT
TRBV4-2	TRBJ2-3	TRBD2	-	CASSQWREHTDTQYF	TGTGCCAGCAGCCAATGGCGGGAGCACACAGATACGCAGTATTTT
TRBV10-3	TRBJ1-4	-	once	CAISDPRAGAEKLFF	TGTGCCATCAGTGACCCGAGGGCAGGGGCTGAAAAACTGTTTTTT
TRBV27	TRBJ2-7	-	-	CASSLSGPTSYEQYF	TGTGCCAGCAGTTTAAGCGGGCCGACCTCCTACGAGCAGTACTTC
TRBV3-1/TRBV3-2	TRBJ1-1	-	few	CASSHPGGAFF	TGTGCCAGCAGCCACCCCGGGGGAGCTTTCTTT
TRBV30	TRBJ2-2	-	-	CAWSLSLTGELFF	TGTGCCTGGAGTCTAAGCCTCACCGGGGAGCTGTTTTTT
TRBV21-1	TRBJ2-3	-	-	CASSKGLAGGLGDTQYF	TGTGCCAGCAGCAAAGGGCTAGCGGGGGGCCTGGGTGATACGCAGTATTTT
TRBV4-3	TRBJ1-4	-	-	CASSHGSRVEELFF	TGCGCCAGCAGCCACGGGAGTCGCGTCGAGGAACTGTTTTTT
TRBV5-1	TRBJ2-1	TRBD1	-	CASRLTGDSYNEQFF	TGCGCCAGCAGACTTACAGGGGACTCCTACAATGAGCAGTTCTTC
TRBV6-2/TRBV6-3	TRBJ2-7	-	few	CASSHPGTLGYEQYF	TGTGCCAGCAGCCATCCCGGGACACTAGGCTACGAGCAGTACTTC
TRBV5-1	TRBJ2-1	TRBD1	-	CASSRTRDRGRDEQFF	TGCGCCAGCAGCCGAACGCGGGACAGGGGAAGGGATGAGCAGTTCTTC
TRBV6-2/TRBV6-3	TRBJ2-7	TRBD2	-	CASSRGTSGTNSYEQYF	TGTGCCAGCAGTCGGGGGACTAGCGGTACCAACTCCTACGAGCAGTACTTC